A selection of T cell receptor beta chains follows, all from one sample in a study of CD8+CD57+ T cells in acquired aplastic anemia. A single record per CDR3 protein comes from TCRdb applying MiXCR to the reads. This sample has about 290,000 distinct CDR3 sequences; roughly 53% occur once, and the top ten carry roughly 1.2%. The sample comprised sorted CD4+, CD8+, or CD8+CD57+ T cells (not recorded which) from PBMCs. These receptors were collected from a human donor with aplastic anemia. Both conserved end residues are part of each CDR3. D genes are given only for firm matches. Only some rows state a clone size, as once, few, many or a class for expanded clones.

clone_size j_call d_call v_call cdr3_nt cdr3_aa
NA TRBJ1-2 NA TRBV2 TGTGCCAGCGGTGAGGGGGGCTGGGGTGGCTACACCTTC CASGEGGWGGYTF
many TRBJ1-1 NA TRBV7-3 TGTGCCAGCAGCCGACCGTCCAACCTGGGGACTGAAGCTTTCTTT CASSRPSNLGTEAFF
NA TRBJ2-5 NA TRBV7-8 TGTGCCAGCAGCTTAACCCGACAGCCAGCCTTACAAGAGACCCAGTACTTC CASSLTRQPALQETQYF
once TRBJ2-3 TRBD2 TRBV29-1 TGCAGCGGCACTAGCGGGGGGGGTACGCAGTATTTT CSGTSGGGTQYF
NA TRBJ1-2 TRBD1 TRBV12-3/TRBV12-4 TGTGCCAGCAGTTTACGCAGGGGGCAAAGCTATGGCTACACCTTC CASSLRRGQSYGYTF
few TRBJ1-2 NA TRBV29-1 TGCAGCGTTGAAGATCGGGTAGGGAACTATGGCTACACCTTC CSVEDRVGNYGYTF
NA TRBJ2-1 NA TRBV20-1 TGCAGTGCTTTTTGGGGCTCAGGGGAGCAGTTCTTC CSAFWGSGEQFF
many TRBJ1-2 NA TRBV6-6 TGTGCCAGCAGTTATAGGAATCGAGGCAGGGGAGATGGCTACACCTTC CASSYRNRGRGDGYTF
NA TRBJ2-5 TRBD2 TRBV7-6 TGTGCCAGCAGCGGGCTTGTGCGGGGGGTACAAGAGACCCAGTACTTC CASSGLVRGVQETQYF
NA TRBJ2-5 TRBD2 TRBV20-1 TGCAGTGCTAGTTTTTCTAGCGGGAAAGAGACCCAGTACTTC CSASFSSGKETQYF
NA TRBJ2-2 TRBD2 TRBV29-1 TGCAGCGTACTAGCGGTTAACACCGGGGAGCTGTTTTTT CSVLAVNTGELFF
NA TRBJ2-1 NA TRBV6-2/TRBV6-3 TGTGCCAGCAGTTACGGCCCCCACCCACAGGCCGCTTACTACAATGAGCAGTTCTTC CASSYGPHPQAAYYNEQFF
many TRBJ1-2 NA TRBV7-9 TGTGCCAGCAGCCTAACGGGCAGGGATGGCTACACCTTC CASSLTGRDGYTF
NA TRBJ2-3 NA TRBV24-1 TGTGCCACCAGTGCACAGAGCACAGATACGCAGTATTTT CATSAQSTDTQYF
NA TRBJ1-5 TRBD1 TRBV20-1 TGCAGTGCCAGACAGGGAGAATACCAGCCCCAGCATTTT CSARQGEYQPQHF
many TRBJ1-2 TRBD1 TRBV6-5 TGTGCCAGCAGCCTCTTTCGACAGGGGGCTCATGGCTACACCTTC CASSLFRQGAHGYTF
NA TRBJ1-5 NA TRBV7-8 TGTGCCAGCAGCTTTAGTTACAGGCCTAGCAATCAGCCCCAGCATTTT CASSFSYRPSNQPQHF
NA TRBJ2-2 TRBD1 TRBV24-1 TGTGCCACCAGTGATTTGCTAGACAGGGTAGGTAACACCGGGGAGCTGTTTTTT CATSDLLDRVGNTGELFF
NA TRBJ2-1 NA TRBV29-1 TGCAGCGTTGAACGGGCCTCCTACAATGAGCAGTTCTTC CSVERASYNEQFF
few TRBJ1-5 NA TRBV6-1 TGTGCCAGCAGTGTACATTCTAGGGCTCAGCCCCAGCATTTT CASSVHSRAQPQHF
NA TRBJ1-1 NA TRBV19 TGTGCCAGTACTATAAGGGGCGCGGACACTGAAGCTTTCTTT CASTIRGADTEAFF
many TRBJ1-2 NA TRBV6-2/TRBV6-3 TGTGCCAGCAGTTACGGGGGAAACTATGGCTACACCTTC CASSYGGNYGYTF
NA TRBJ2-2 TRBD2 TRBV24-1 TGTGCCACCAGTGATGCAGGACTAGCGGGAGTCCCCGGGGAGCTGTTTTTT CATSDAGLAGVPGELFF
many TRBJ1-5 NA TRBV3-1 TGTGCCAGCAGCCAAGACTCTTTGCGGGTCCAGCCCCAGCATTTT CASSQDSLRVQPQHF
NA TRBJ1-2 NA TRBV20-1 TGCAGTGCTAGAGCCACAGTTGGCTACACCTTC CSARATVGYTF
NA TRBJ2-3 NA TRBV20-1 TGCAGTGCTAGAGATCCCAACAGGGTTCGGGGTACGCAGTACTTT CSARDPNRVRGTQYF
NA TRBJ2-3 TRBD2 TRBV7-2 TGTGCCAGCAGCTTAGTTAGCGGGGGCGATACGCAGTATTTT CASSLVSGGDTQYF
few TRBJ2-3 TRBD2 TRBV19 TGTGCCAGTAGTATCCGACTAGCGGGAGGGCCAAGGGAGAATTTT CASSIRLAGGPRENF
many TRBJ2-1 NA TRBV7-9 TGTGCCAGCAGCTTAGTAGGGAGCTCTCACAATGAGCAGTTCTTC CASSLVGSSHNEQFF
many TRBJ2-1 TRBD2 TRBV12-3/TRBV12-4 TGTGCCAGCAGGCCGGGACTAGCGGGAATCAATGAGCAGTTCTTC CASRPGLAGINEQFF
NA TRBJ1-3 NA TRBV19 TGTGCCATCAGTGGCAGGGACTCTGGAAACACCATATATTTT CAISGRDSGNTIYF
NA TRBJ2-5 TRBD1 TRBV5-1 TGCGCCAGCAGCCTAAACGCGGGACAGGGTGGCCAAGAGACCCAGTACTTC CASSLNAGQGGQETQYF
NA TRBJ1-2 NA TRBV7-2 TGTGCCAGCAGCTTAGGGGGATTATTGGGTGGCTACACCTTC CASSLGGLLGGYTF
NA TRBJ2-7 TRBD1 TRBV20-1 TGCAGTGCTGGCAGGACAGGTCTCTACGAGCAGTACTTC CSAGRTGLYEQYF
NA TRBJ2-4 NA TRBV7-7 TGTGCCAGCAGCTTAGTATGGCGGGCAGGTACCCTACAATTAGCCAAAAACATTCAGTACTTC CASSLVWRAGTLQLAKNIQYF
NA TRBJ2-3 NA TRBV7-2 TGTGCCATCAGAACTGGAGATACGCAGTATTTT CAIRTGDTQYF
many TRBJ2-3 TRBD1 TRBV5-6 TGTGCCAGCAGGGGACAGGGGATAACAGATACGCAGTATTTT CASRGQGITDTQYF
many TRBJ2-1 TRBD2 TRBV6-1 TGTGCCAGCAATCTCAGGACTAGCGGGACCCTCAGTGAGCAGTTCTTC CASNLRTSGTLSEQFF
NA TRBJ2-5 TRBD1 TRBV18 TGTGCCAGCGTCGGGGACAGAGCAAAAGAGACCCAGTACTTC CASVGDRAKETQYF
many TRBJ2-1 NA TRBV5-1 TGCGCCAGCAGCTTTCAAGTGGGCGACAATGAGCAGTTCTTC CASSFQVGDNEQFF
NA TRBJ2-1 TRBD1 TRBV29-1 TGCAGCGTTGAAGGGAAGGGGGCGAACACTGAGCAGTTCTTC CSVEGKGANTEQFF
NA TRBJ2-1 NA TRBV15 TGTGCCACCAGCAGAGATAGGACGCCAACATCCAAACCGTTCTTC CATSRDRTPTSKPFF
NA TRBJ2-7 NA TRBV6-6 TGTGCCAGCAGGAAGGGGACGGGATCCTACGAGCAGTACTTC CASRKGTGSYEQYF
once TRBJ1-2 TRBD1 TRBV12-3/TRBV12-4 TGTGCCAGCAGTGGACGACAGGGGGCGCACGGCTACACCTTC CASSGRQGAHGYTF